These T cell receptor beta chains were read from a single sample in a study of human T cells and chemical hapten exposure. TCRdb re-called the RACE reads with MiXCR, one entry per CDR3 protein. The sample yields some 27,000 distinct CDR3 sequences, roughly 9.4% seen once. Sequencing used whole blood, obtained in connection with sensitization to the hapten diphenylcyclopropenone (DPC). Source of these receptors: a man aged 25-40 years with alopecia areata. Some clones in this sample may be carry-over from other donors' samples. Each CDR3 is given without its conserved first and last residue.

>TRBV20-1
SAAQAAGGVYEQF
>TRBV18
ASSLNSPYVNGTGFGYT
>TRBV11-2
ASSLRGGQQETQY
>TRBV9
ASSPGDSNTEAF
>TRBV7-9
ASSLVSGRQDTQY
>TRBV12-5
ASGFPTGLNTEAF
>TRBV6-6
ASQGGLGTEAF
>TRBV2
ASRNGDNNQETQY
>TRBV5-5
ASSPTGSGRETQY
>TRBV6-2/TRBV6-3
ASSYGASTDTQY
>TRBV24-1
ATSDDLRGLNTGELF